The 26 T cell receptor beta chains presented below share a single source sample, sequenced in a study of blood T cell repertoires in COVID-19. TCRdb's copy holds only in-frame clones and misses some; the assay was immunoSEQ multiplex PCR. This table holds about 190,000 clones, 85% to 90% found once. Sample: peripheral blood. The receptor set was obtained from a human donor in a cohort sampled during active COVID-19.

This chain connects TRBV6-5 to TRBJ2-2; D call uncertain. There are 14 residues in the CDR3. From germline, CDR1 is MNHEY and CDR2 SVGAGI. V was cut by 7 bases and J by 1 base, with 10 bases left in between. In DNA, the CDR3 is TGTGCCAGCAAATACAGAGTGAACACCGGGGAGCTGTTTTTT. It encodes CASKYRVNTGELFF.

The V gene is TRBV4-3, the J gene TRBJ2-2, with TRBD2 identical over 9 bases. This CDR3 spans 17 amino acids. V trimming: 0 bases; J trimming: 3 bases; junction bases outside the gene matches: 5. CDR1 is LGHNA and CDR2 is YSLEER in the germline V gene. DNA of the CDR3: TGCGCCAGCAGCCAAGAATCGGGACTAGCCTACACCGGGGAGCTGTTTTTT. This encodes CASSQESGLAYTGELFF.

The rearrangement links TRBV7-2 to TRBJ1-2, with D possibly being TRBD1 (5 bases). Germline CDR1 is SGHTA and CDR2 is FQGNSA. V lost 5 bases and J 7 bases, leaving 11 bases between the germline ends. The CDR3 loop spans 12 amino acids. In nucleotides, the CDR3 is TGTGCCAGCAGCACTATGGGGGGTGGCTACACCTTC. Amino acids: CASSTMGGGYTF.

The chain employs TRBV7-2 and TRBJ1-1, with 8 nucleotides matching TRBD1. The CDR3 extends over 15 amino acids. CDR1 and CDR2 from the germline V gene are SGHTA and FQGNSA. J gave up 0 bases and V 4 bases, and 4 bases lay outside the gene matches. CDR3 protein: CASSSGGGMNTEAFF. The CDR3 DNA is TGTGCCAGCAGCTCAGGGGGCGGGATGAACACTGAAGCTTTCTTT.

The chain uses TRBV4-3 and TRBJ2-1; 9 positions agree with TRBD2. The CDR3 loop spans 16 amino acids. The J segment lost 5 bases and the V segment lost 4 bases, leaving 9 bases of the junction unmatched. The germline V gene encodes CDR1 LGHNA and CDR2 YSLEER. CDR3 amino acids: CASSPPGLAGHNEQFF. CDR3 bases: TGCGCCAGCAGCCCTCCGGGACTAGCAGGTCACAATGAGCAGTTCTTC.

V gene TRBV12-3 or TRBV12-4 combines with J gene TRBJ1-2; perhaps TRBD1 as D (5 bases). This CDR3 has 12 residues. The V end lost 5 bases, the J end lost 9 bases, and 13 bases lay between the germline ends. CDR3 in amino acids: CASSITQGSYTF. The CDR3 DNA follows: TGTGCCAGCAGTATAACCCAGGGAAGCTACACCTTC.

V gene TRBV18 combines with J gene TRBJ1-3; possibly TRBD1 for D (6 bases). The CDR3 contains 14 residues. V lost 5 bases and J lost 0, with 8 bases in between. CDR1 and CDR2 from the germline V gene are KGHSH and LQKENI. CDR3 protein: CASSDRSSGNTIYF. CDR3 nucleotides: TGTGCCAGCTCAGACAGGAGCTCTGGAAACACCATATATTTT. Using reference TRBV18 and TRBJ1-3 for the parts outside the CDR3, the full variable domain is NAGVMQNPRHLVRRRGQEARLRCSPMKGHSHVYWYRQLPEEGLKFMVYLQKENIIDESGMPKERFSAEFPKEGPSILRIQQVVRGDSAAYFCASSDRSSGNTIYFGEGSWLTVV.

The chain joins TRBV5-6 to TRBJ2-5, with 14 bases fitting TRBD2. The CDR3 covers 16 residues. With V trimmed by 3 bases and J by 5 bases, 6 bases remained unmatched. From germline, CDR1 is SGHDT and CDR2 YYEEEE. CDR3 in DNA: TGTGCCAGCAGCTCGCGACTAGCGGGGGGGGTGGAGACCCAGTACTTC. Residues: CASSSRLAGGVETQYF.

CDR3 protein: CASSVRQGLYNEQFF. In nucleotides, the CDR3 is TGTGCCAGCAGCGTAAGACAGGGTCTTTACAATGAGCAGTTCTTC. The chain uses TRBV9 and TRBJ2-1; the match to TRBD1 covers 7 bases. The germline CDR1 and CDR2 sequences are SGDLS and YYNGEE. The CDR3 consists of 15 residues. The V segment lost 1 base and the J segment 4 bases; nucleotides outside the gene matches: 5.

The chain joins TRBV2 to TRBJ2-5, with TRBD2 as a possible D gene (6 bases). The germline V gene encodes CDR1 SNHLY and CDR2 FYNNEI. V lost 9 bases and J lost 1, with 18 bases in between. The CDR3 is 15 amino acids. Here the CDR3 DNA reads TGTGCCAGTGAGGGGAGGCTGCGGGTCCAAGAGACCCAGTACTTC. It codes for CASEGRLRVQETQYF.

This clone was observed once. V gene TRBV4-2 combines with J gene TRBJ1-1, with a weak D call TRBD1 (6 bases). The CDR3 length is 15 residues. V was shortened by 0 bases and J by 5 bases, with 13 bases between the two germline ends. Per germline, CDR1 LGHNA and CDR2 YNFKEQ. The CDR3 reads CASSQDQGSRTEAFF. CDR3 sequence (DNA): TGTGCCAGCAGCCAAGATCAGGGGTCGAGGACTGAAGCTTTCTTT.

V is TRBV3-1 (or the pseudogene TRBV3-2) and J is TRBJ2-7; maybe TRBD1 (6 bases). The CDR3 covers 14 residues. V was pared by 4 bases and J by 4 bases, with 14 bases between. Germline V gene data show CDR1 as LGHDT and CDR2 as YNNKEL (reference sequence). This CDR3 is CASSLQGSRYEQYF. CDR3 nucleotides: TGTGCCAGCAGCCTACAGGGTAGTCGGTACGAGCAGTACTTC.

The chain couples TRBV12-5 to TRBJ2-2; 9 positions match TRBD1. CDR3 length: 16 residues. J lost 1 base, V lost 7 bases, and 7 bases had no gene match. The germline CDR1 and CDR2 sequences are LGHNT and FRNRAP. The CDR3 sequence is CASASDRGGNTGELFF. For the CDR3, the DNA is TGTGCTAGTGCCTCTGACAGGGGGGGGAACACCGGGGAGCTGTTTTTT.

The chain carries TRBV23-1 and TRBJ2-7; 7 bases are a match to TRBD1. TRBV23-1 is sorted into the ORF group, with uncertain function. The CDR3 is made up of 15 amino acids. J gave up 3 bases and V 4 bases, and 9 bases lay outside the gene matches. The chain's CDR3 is CASSRPGQRFYEQYF. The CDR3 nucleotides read TGCGCCAGCAGTCGTCCGGGACAGAGATTCTACGAGCAGTACTTC.

CDR3 loop: CASSDGGNEQFF. Here the CDR3 DNA reads TGTGCCAGCAGTGACGGCGGAAATGAGCAGTTCTTC. This chain uses TRBV6-4 with TRBJ2-1; unclear D gene. CDR3 size: 12 residues. Germline V gene sequence: CDR1 MRHNA, CDR2 SNTAGT. V dropped 2 bases and J dropped 7 bases, with 6 bases sitting between them.

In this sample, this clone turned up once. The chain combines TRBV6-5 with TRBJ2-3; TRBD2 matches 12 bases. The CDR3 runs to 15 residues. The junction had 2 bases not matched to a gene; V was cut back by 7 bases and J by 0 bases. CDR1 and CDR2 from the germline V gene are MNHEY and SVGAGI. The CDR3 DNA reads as TGTGCCAGCATCGGACTAGCGGGGAGCACAGATACGCAGTATTTT. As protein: CASIGLAGSTDTQYF.

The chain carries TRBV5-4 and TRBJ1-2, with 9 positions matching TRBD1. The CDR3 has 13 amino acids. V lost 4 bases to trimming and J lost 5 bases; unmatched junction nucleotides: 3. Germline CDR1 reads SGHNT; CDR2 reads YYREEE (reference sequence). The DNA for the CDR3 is TGTGCCAGCAGCCGGACAGGGGAATATGGCTACACCTTC. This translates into CASSRTGEYGYTF.

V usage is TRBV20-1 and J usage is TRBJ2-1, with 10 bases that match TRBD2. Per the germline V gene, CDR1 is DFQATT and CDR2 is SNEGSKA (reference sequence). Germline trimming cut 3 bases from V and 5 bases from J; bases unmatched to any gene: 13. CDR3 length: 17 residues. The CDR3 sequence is CSASPLWLAGADNEQFF. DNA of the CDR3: TGCAGTGCTAGTCCCCTTTGGCTAGCGGGAGCAGACAATGAGCAGTTCTTC.

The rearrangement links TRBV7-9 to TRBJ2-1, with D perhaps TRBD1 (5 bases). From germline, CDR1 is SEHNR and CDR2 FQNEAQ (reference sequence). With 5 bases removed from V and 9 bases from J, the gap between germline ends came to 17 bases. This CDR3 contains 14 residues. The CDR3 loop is CASSQGPPITEQFF. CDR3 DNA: TGTGCCAGCAGCCAGGGTCCCCCTATCACTGAGCAGTTCTTC.

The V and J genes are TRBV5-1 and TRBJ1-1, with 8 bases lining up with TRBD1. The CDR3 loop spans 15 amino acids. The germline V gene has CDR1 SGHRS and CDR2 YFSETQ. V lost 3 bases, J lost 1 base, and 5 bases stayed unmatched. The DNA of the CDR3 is TGCGCCAGCAGCTCCGGACAGGGTGCGAACACTGAAGCTTTCTTT. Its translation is CASSSGQGANTEAFF.

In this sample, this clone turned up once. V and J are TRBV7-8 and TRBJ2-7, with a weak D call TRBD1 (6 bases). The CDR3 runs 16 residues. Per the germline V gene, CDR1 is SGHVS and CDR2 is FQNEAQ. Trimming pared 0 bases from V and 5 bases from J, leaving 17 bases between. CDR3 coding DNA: TGTGCCAGCAGCTTAGCGGACAGACAGGATTGGGACGAGCAGTACTTC. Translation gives CASSLADRQDWDEQYF.

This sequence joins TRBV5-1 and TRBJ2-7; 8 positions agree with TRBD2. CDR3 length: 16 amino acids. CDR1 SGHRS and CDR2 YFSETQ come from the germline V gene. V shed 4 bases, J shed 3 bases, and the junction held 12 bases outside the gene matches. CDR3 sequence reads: CASSSVGDSGIYEQYF. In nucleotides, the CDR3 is TGCGCCAGCAGCAGCGTGGGCGATAGCGGGATCTACGAGCAGTACTTC. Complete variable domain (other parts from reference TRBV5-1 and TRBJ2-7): KAGVTQTPRYLIKTRGQQVTLSCSPISGHRSVSWYQQTPGQGLQFLFEYFSETQRNKGNFPGRFSGRQFSNSRSEMNVSTLELGDSALYLCASSSVGDSGIYEQYFGPGTRLTVT.

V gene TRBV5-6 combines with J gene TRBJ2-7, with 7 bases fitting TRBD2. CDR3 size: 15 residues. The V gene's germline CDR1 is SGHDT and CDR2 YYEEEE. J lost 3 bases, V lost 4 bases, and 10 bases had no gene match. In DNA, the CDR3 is TGTGCCAGCAGCCCCCGGGACTACCATATCTACGAGCAGTACTTC. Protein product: CASSPRDYHIYEQYF.

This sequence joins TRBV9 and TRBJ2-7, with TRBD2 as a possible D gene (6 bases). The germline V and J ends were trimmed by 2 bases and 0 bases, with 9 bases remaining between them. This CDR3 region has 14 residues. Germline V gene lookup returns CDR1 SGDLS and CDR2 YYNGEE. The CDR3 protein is CASSVGGSSYEQYF. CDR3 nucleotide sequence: TGTGCCAGCAGCGTCGGGGGTAGCTCCTACGAGCAGTACTTC.

The CDR3 coding sequence is TGTGCCAGCAGCTCCCTGACAGGATATGTGGTTGAAGCTTTCTTT. As protein: CASSSLTGYVVEAFF. This chain uses TRBV7-2 with TRBJ1-1; D is perhaps TRBD1 (6 bases). V lost 4 bases and J lost 7, with 19 bases in between. The CDR3 loop spans 15 amino acids. Germline CDR1 is SGHTA and CDR2 is FQGNSA.

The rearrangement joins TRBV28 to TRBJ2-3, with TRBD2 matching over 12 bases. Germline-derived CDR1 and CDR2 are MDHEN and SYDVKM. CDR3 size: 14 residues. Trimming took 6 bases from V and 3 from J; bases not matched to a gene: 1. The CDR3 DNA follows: TGTGCCAGCAGCGGACTAGCGGGAACAGATACGCAGTATTTT. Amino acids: CASSGLAGTDTQYF.